Detailed here is one T cell receptor beta chain. Its antigen remains unidentified. The sample originates from a study of T cell responses to AZD1222 COVID-19 vaccine. The method was immunoSEQ multiplex PCR; TCRdb's version includes in-frame clones alone and lacks a portion of them. The data show 80,000 to 100,000 clones, around nine tenths seen once. Findings of the study overall: White British ancestry dominated among donors, who included more females, and clonal diversity was possibly underestimated. CD4 TCRs covered the whole spike, strongest at regions 160-218 and 743-854. At study baseline, merely six AZD1222 recipients were seropositive.

The length of the CDR3 is 14 residues. The V gene lost 5 bases and the J gene lost 2 bases, with 13 bases spanning the gap. Per germline, CDR1 SGHNT and CDR2 YENEEA. The material was peripheral blood, obtained on day 0 of MenACWY control vaccination. The chain carries TRBV11-3 and TRBJ2-7, with TRBD2 as a possible D gene (6 bases). This clonotype was obtained from an adult in good health. This CDR3 is CASSPSGRPYEQYF. In DNA, the CDR3 is TGTGCCAGCAGCCCGAGCGGGCGTCCCTACGAGCAGTACTTC.